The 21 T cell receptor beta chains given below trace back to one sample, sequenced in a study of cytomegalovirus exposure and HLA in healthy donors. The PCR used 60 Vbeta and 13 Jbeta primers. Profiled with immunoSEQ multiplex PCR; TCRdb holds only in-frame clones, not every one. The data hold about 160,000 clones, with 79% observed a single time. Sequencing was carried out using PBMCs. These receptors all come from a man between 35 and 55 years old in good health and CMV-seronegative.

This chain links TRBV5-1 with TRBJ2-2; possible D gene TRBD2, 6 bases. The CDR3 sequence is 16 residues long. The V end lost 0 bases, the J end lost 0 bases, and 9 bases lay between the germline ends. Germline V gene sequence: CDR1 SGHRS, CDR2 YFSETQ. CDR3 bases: TGCGCCAGCAGCTTGGGTGGGACTTCGAACACCGGGGAGCTGTTTTTT. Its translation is CASSLGGTSNTGELFF.

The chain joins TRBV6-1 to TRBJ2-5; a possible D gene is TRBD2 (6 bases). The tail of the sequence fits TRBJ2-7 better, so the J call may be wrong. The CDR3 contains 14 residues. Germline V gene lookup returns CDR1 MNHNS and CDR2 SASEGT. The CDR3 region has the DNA TGTGCCAGCAGTAAGCGGGTGTGGGCCTACGAGCAGTACTTC. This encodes CASSKRVWAYEQYF.

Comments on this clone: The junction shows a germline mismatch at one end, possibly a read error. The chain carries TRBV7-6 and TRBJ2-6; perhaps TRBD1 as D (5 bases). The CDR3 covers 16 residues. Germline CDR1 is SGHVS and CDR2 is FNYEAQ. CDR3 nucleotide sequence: TGTGCCAGCAGTCTGTTCGCGTCTTCTGGGGCCAACGGCCTGACTTTC. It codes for CASSLFASSGANGLTF. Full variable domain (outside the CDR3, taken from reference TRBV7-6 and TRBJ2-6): GAGVSQSPRYKVTKRGQDVALRCDPISGHVSLYWYRQALGQGPEFLTYFNYEAQQDKSGLPNDRFSAERPEGSISTLTIQRTEQRDSAMYRCASSLFASSGANGLTFGAGSRLTVL.

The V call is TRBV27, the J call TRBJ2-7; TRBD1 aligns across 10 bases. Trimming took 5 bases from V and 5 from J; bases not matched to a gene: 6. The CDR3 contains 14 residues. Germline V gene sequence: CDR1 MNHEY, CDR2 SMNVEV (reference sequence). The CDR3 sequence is CASSPGQGRNEQYF. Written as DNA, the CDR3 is TGTGCCAGCAGTCCGGGACAGGGGAGGAACGAGCAGTACTTC.

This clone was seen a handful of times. CDR3 sequence reads: CASRYGTERYNEQFF. As DNA, the CDR3 is TGTGCCAGCAGATACGGGACAGAAAGATACAATGAGCAGTTCTTC. The J gene is TRBJ2-1, the V gene TRBV27; 7 positions match TRBD1. The CDR3 runs 15 residues. Per germline, CDR1 MNHEY and CDR2 SMNVEV (reference sequence). V dropped 6 bases and J dropped 4; count of bases not matched to a gene: 9.

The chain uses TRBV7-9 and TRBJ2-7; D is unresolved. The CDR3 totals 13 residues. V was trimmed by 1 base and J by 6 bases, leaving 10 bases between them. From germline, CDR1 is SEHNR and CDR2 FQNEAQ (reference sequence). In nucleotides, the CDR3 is TGTGCCAGCAGCTTAGAAATCGCAGGCGAGCAGTACTTC. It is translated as CASSLEIAGEQYF. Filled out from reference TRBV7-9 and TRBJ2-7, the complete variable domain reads DTGVSQNPRHKITKRGQNVTFRCDPISEHNRLYWYRQTLGQGPEFLTYFQNEAQLEKSRLLSDRFSAERPKGSFSTLEIQRTEQGDSAMYLCASSLEIAGEQYFGPGTRLTVT.

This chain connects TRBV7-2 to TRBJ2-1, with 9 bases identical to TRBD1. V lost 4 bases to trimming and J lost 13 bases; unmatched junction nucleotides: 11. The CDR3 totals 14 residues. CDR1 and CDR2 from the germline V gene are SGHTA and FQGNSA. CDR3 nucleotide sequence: TGTGCCAGCAGCTCCTGGGACAGGGCCACCTTACAGTTCTTC. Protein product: CASSSWDRATLQFF.

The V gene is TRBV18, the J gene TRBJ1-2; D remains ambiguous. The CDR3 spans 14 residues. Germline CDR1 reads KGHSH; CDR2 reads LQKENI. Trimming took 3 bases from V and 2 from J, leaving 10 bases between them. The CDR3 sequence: CASSPSEVNYGYTF. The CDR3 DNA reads TGTGCCAGCTCACCGTCGGAGGTGAACTATGGCTACACCTTC.

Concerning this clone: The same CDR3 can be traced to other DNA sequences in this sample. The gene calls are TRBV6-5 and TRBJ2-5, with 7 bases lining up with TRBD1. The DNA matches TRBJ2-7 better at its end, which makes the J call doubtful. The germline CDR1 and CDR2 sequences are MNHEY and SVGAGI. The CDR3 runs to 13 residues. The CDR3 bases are TGTGCCAGCAACAGACAGGGATCCTACGAGCAGTACTTC. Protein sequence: CASNRQGSYEQYF.

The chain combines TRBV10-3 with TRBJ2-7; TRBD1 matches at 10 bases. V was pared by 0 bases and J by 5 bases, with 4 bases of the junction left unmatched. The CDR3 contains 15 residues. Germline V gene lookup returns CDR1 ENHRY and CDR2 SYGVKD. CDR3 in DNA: TGTGCCATCAGTGAGTCGGGACAGGGGTCCCACGAGCAGTACTTC. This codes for CAISESGQGSHEQYF.

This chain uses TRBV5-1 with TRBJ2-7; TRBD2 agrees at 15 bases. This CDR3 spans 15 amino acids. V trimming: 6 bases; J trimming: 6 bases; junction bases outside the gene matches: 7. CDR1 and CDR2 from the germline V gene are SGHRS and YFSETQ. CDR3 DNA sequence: TGCGCCAGCACCAGGACTAGCGGGAGGGTGAGCGAGCAGTACTTC. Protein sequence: CASTRTSGRVSEQYF.

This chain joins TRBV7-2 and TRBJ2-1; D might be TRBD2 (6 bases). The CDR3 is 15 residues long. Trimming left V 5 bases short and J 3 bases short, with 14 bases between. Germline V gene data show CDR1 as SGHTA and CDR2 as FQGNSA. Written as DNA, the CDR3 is TGTGCCAGCAGCGCCCGCGGGAATGACTACAATGAGCAGTTCTTC. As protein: CASSARGNDYNEQFF. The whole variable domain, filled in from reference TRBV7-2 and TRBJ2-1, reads GAGVSQSPSNKVTEKGKDVELRCDPISGHTALYWYRQSLGQGLEFLIYFQGNSAPDKSGLPSDRFSAERTGGSVSTLTIQRTQQEDSAVYLCASSARGNDYNEQFFGPGTRLTVL.

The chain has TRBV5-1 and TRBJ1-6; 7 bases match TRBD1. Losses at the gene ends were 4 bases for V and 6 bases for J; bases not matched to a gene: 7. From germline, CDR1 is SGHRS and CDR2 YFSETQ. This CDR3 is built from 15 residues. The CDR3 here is CASSPEGTANSPLHF. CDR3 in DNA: TGCGCCAGCAGCCCGGAGGGGACAGCTAATTCACCCCTCCACTTT.

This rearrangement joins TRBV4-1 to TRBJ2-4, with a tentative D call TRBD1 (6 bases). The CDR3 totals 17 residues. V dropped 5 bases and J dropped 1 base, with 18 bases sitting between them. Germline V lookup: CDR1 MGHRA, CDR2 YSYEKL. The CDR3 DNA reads TGCGCCAGCAGCTCCCAGATCGCAGGGGCGGCCAAAAACATTCAGTACTTC. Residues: CASSSQIAGAAKNIQYF.

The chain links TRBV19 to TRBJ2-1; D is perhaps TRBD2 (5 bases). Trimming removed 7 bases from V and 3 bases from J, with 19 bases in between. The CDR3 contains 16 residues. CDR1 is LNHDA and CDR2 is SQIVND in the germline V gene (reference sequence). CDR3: CASTPEGGPGYNEQFF. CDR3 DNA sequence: TGTGCCAGTACCCCCGAGGGCGGGCCCGGCTACAATGAGCAGTTCTTC.

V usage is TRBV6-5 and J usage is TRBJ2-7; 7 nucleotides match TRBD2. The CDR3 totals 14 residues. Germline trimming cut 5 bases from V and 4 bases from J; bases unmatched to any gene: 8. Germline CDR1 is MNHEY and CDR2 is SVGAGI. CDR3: CASSTRDYSYEQYF. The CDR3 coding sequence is TGTGCCAGCAGTACCCGGGACTATTCATACGAGCAGTACTTC.

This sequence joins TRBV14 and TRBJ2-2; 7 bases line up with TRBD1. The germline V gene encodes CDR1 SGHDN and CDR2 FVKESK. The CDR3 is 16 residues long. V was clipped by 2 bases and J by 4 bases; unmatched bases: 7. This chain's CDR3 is CASSQLTGMGTGELFF. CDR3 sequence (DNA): TGTGCCAGCAGCCAACTGACAGGGATGGGCACCGGGGAGCTGTTTTTT.

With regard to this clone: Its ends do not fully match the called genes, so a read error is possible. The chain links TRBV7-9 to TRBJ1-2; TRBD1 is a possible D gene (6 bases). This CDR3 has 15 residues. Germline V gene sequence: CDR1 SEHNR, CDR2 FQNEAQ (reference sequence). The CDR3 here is CSSSLAGEGDYGYTF. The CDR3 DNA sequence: TGTTCCAGCAGCTTAGCGGGGGAGGGGGATTATGGCTACACCTTC.

CDR3 nucleotides: TGTGCCAGCAGCTCGACACAGGGGTGGGAACTGTTTTTT. Amino acid sequence: CASSSTQGWELFF. This rearrangement joins TRBV7-6 to TRBJ1-4; 7 bases match TRBD1. V shed 4 bases and J 12 bases; nucleotides not matched to a gene: 8. CDR3 size: 13 residues. From germline, CDR1 is SGHVS and CDR2 FNYEAQ.

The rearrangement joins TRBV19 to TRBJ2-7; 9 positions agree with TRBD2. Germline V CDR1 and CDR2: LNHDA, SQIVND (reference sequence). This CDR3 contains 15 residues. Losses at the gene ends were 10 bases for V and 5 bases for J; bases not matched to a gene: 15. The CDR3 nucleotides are TGTGCCAAAATCCCACCCCGGGGCGGGAGGGACGAGCAGTACTTC. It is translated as CAKIPPRGGRDEQYF.

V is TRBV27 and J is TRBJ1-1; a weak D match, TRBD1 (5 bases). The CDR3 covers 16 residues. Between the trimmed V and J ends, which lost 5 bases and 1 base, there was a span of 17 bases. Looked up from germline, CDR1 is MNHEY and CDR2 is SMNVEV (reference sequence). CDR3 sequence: CASSGLLATENTEAFF. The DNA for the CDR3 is TGTGCCAGCAGTGGCCTTTTGGCGACAGAGAACACTGAAGCTTTCTTT.